This T cell receptor (beta chain) is drawn from a study of tumor and adjacent non-tumor tissue in lung cancer. Looking at the study overall: There were around 11 adenocarcinoma, a couple of squamous cell carcinoma and 1 small cell lung cancer cases. General observations from the study: Significantly higher TCR diversity was found in tumor than normal lung. Tumor TCR diversity, when higher, was linked to shorter survival.

Germline V gene sequence: CDR1 MNHEY, CDR2 SVGEGT. CDR3 size: 14 residues. The library came from three nested PCR rounds adapted from ARM-PCR protocols. MiXCR, applied by TCRdb to the multiplex PCR reads, yields one record per CDR3 protein. Among some 100,000 distinct CDR3 sequences listed, 80% were seen once. A note on this clonotype: No antigen is known for it. Germline is not matched at one junction end, which may reflect a read error.

RNA was extracted from bulk tissue without any cell sorting. The normal lung tissue was taken more than 3 cm from the tumor edge. Sequenced input: distant non-tumor lung tissue. The genes are TRBV6-2 or TRBV6-3 and TRBJ2-3, with D perhaps TRBD1 (5 bases). The receptor was isolated from a man between 60 and 75 years old with small cell lung cancer. The CDR3 reads CVSSYGAATDMRYF. The CDR3 DNA sequence: TGTGTCAGCAGTTATGGGGCAGCCACAGATATGCGGTATTTT.